Listed below are T cell receptor beta chains from one sample, sequenced in a study of shared clonotypes between healthy human individuals. Profiling relied on immunoSEQ multiplex PCR, and the TCRdb table lists in-frame clones only, not all of them. The table records 450,000 to 500,000 clones, 79% of them present only once. The specimen was PBMCs. The receptors shown here come from a woman aged 35 to 49 in good health. Some clones in this sample may be carry-over from other donors' samples. CDR3s leave out the opening cysteine and the closing phenylalanine or tryptophan.

TRBJ2-6 TRBV27 ASSSWTGAGANVLT
TRBJ2-1 TRBV6-1 ASSELPFYNEQF
TRBJ1-6 TRBV21-1 ASSKDRGGSPLH
TRBJ1-1 TRBV28 ASSHRGQSLLGEAF
TRBJ2-7 TRBV20-1 SARGNEQY
TRBJ2-1 TRBV28 ASGRGGTGPNEQF
TRBJ2-1 TRBV4-1 ASSQRGTGDYNEQF
TRBJ2-3 TRBV7-3 ASSLTTGEWTDTQY
TRBJ2-7 TRBV10-3 AIRGQGSYEQY
TRBJ2-1 TRBV5-1 ASSMFPDSSYNEQF
TRBJ2-1 TRBV9 ASSSRGLAGAFNEQF
TRBJ2-7 TRBV5-4 ASSLTQSSYEQY
TRBJ2-5 TRBV2 ASTLAGETQY
TRBJ2-1 TRBV7-3 ASSVSGGPYNEQF
TRBJ2-2 TRBV6-6 ASSGTSAFTGELF
TRBJ2-1 TRBV14 ASSQVWTAGLYNEQF
TRBJ1-5 TRBV18 ASSLGVTGTGGQPQH
TRBJ2-1 TRBV6-4 ASSESGIDRAYEQF
TRBJ2-7 TRBV10-3 AIRTLTGTYR
TRBJ1-2 TRBV27 ASSDRSYT
TRBJ1-1 TRBV30 AWSVWGRRTEAF
TRBJ2-7 TRBV30 AWRNLAGTYEQY
TRBJ2-3 TRBV7-3 ASSLREGLGGTDTQY
TRBJ2-1 TRBV7-9 ASRSLGSSYNEQF
TRBJ2-7 TRBV6-6 ASSQGVPGLPYEQY
TRBJ2-1 TRBV10-1 ASSDSRLYNEQF
TRBJ2-5 TRBV5-1 ASSHENRGPVKETQY
TRBJ1-1 TRBV30 AWSVTQEAF
TRBJ2-7 TRBV5-4 ASSLGLAGSSYEQY
TRBJ2-7 TRBV5-1 ASSPRAGGDPGEQY
TRBJ1-4 TRBV18 ASSPSATNEKLF
TRBJ2-3 TRBV5-4 ASSSSTTSGATDTQY